This T cell receptor (beta chain) was found in a study of Graves' ophthalmopathy and Graves' hyperthyroidism. Study-wide points: The model reached just under 71% sensitivity and about 72% specificity for predicting ophthalmopathy progression. Blood repertoires reportedly contained most expanded thyroid clonotypes above 0.001 frequency.

This clonotype was seen ten or more times. The antigen is not known. Germline CDR1 is ENHRY and CDR2 is SYGVKD. The CDR3 runs 10 residues. After removal of 10 bases from V and 5 bases from J, the junction contained 1 base not matched to a gene. The sequenced template was RNA, covering the TCR beta CDR3 region. HTBI primers were used in a first-round RT-PCR, which preceded a second-round multiplex PCR. MiXCR, run by TCRdb on the multiplex PCR reads, gives a single entry per CDR3 protein. The sample gives roughly 1.1 million distinct CDR3 sequences, less than 45% of which show up once; 11% is in the top ten.

The sequenced material came from peripheral blood or thyroid tissue (not recorded which). The J gene is TRBJ2-5, the V gene TRBV10-3, with 7 bases matching TRBD2. The clonotype was recovered from an adult man with Graves' hyperthyroidism. The CDR3 nucleotides are TGTGCCACGGGGGGTGAGACCCAGTACTTC. Its translation is CATGGETQYF.